Listed below are T cell receptor beta chains from one sample, sequenced in a study of blood T cell repertoires in COVID-19. Only in-frame clones appear in the TCRdb table, and some are missing; sequencing was by immunoSEQ multiplex PCR. The sample carries fewer than 200,000 clones, about 80% recorded once. The sequenced sample was peripheral blood. The origin of the receptors is a human donor in a cohort sampled during active COVID-19. CDR3s include the opening cysteine and the closing phenylalanine or tryptophan. A D gene is named only where the DNA matches it firmly. The size entry is marked missing in some rows and otherwise reads once, few, many or a size class.

>TRBJ1-3|NA|TRBV7-9|NA
CASSLTSAGAGNTIYF
TGTGCCAGCAGCTTAACATCGGCAGGGGCTGGAAACACCATATATTTT
>TRBJ1-2|NA|TRBV6-4|NA
CASTPSPGTSSGGYTF
TGTGCCAGCACCCCCTCGCCCGGAACTTCGTCGGGTGGCTACACCTTC
>TRBJ1-1|NA|TRBV5-1|NA
CASTPGGGSGEAFF
TGCGCCAGCACCCCTGGGGGGGGGTCTGGTGAAGCTTTCTTT
>TRBJ2-1|TRBD2|TRBV4-1|few
CASSQGLAGDNEQFF
TGCGCCAGCAGCCAAGGACTAGCGGGCGACAATGAGCAGTTCTTC
>TRBJ2-7|NA|TRBV12-3/TRBV12-4|once
CASTRSGGGQYF
TGTGCCAGCACCCGTAGTGGCGGTGGGCAGTACTTC
>TRBJ2-7|TRBD1|TRBV27|NA
CASRTGTSYEQYF
TGTGCCAGCAGGACAGGGACCTCCTACGAGCAGTACTTC
>TRBJ2-7|TRBD1|TRBV3-1/TRBV3-2|NA
CASSQGTGRMYF
TGTGCCAGCAGCCAAGGGACAGGGAGAATGTACTTC
>TRBJ1-1|TRBD1|TRBV15|NA
CATSRDSPGQGASEAFF
TGTGCCACCAGCAGAGACTCCCCGGGACAGGGGGCGAGTGAAGCTTTCTTT
>TRBJ1-2|NA|TRBV5-8|NA
CASSLTSRYTF
TGTGCCAGCAGCTTGACTTCTCGCTACACCTTC
>TRBJ1-1|NA|TRBV11-1|NA
CASSIQGNTEAFF
TGTGCCAGCAGTATACAGGGGAACACTGAAGCTTTCTTT
>TRBJ2-5|NA|TRBV2|NA
CASSLPGLGSGTQYF
TGTGCCAGCAGCCTCCCGGGACTGGGATCAGGGACCCAGTACTTC
>TRBJ2-5|NA|TRBV14|NA
CASSQDSLLPPETQYF
TGTGCCAGCAGCCAAGACAGCTTACTACCTCCGGAGACCCAGTACTTC
>TRBJ2-7|TRBD2|TRBV7-2|NA
CASSSLTSGAIYF
TGTGCCAGCAGCTCTCTTACTAGCGGGGCAATCTACTTC
>TRBJ1-2|TRBD1|TRBV18|NA
CASSPGTGEGYTF
TGTGCCAGCTCACCGGGGACAGGGGAAGGCTACACCTTC
>TRBJ2-1|TRBD2|TRBV12-3/TRBV12-4|NA
CANRAGGRQFF
TGTGCCAACCGAGCGGGGGGGCGGCAGTTCTTC